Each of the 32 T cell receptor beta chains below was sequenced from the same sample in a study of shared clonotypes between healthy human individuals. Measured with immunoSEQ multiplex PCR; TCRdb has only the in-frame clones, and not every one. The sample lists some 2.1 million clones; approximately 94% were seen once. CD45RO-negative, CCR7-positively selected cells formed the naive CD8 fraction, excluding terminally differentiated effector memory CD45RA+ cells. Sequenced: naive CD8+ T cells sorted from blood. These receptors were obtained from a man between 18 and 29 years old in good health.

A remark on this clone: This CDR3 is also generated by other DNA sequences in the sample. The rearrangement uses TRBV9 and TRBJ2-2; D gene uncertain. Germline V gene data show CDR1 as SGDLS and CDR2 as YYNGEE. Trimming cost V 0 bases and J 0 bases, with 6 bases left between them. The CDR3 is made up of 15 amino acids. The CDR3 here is CASSVAGTNTGELFF. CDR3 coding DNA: TGTGCCAGCAGCGTAGCTGGAACGAACACCGGGGAGCTGTTTTTT.

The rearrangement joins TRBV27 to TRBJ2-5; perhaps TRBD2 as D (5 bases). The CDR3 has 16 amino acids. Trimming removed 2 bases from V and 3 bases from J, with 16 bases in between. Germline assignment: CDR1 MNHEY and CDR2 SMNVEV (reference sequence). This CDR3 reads CASSLGPGTGKETQYF. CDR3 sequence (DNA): TGTGCCAGCAGTTTAGGGCCCGGTACGGGGAAAGAGACCCAGTACTTC.

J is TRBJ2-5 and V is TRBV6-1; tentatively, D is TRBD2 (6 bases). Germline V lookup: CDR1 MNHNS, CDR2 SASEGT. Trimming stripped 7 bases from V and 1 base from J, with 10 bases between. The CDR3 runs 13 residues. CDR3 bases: TGTGCCAGCATAAGGACTACCCAAGAGACCCAGTACTTC. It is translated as CASIRTTQETQYF.

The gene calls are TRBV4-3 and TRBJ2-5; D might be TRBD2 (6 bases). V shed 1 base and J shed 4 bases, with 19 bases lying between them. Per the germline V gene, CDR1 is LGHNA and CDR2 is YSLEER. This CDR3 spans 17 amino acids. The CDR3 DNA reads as TGCGCCAGCAGCCAAGCATCCGGGGGTTGGGGCGGAGAGACCCAGTACTTC. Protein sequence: CASSQASGGWGGETQYF.

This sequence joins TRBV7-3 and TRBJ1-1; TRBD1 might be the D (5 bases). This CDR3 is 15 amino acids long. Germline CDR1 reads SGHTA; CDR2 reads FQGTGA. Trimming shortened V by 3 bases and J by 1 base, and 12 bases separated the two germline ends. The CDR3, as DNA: TGTGCCAGCAGCTTCCCGCCCGGGGGGAACACTGAAGCTTTCTTT. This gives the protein CASSFPPGGNTEAFF.

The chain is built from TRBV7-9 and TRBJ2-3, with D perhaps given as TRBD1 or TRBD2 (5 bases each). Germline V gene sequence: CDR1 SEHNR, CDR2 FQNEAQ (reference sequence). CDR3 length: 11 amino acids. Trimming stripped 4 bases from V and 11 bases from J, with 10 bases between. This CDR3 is CASSSQGEQYF. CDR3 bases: TGTGCCAGCAGCTCGCAGGGAGAGCAGTATTTT.

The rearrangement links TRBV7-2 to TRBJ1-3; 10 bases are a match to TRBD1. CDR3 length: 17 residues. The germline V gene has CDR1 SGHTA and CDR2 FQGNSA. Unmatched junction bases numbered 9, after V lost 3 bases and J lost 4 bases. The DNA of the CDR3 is TGTGCCAGCAGCTTGGGGACAGGGGAACTTTTGGGAAACACCATATATTTT. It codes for CASSLGTGELLGNTIYF.

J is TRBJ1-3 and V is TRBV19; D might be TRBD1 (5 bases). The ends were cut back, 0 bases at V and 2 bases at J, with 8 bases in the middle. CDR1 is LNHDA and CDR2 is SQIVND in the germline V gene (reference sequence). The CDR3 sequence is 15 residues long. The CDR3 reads CASSIDARAGNTIYF. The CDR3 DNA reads TGTGCCAGTAGTATAGATGCCAGGGCTGGAAACACCATATATTTT.

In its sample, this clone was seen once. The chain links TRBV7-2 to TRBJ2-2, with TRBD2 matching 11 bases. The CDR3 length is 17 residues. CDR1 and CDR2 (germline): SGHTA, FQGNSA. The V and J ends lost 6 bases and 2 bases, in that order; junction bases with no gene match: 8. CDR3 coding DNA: TGTGCCAGCAGTTATCCGGGACTAGCGGACAACACCGGGGAGCTGTTTTTT. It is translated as CASSYPGLADNTGELFF.

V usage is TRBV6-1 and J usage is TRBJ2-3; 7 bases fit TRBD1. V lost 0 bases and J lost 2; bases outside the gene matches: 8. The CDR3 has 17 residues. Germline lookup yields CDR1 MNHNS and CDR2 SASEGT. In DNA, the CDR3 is TGTGCCAGCAGTGAAGCGGTTGTGACAGGGAACACAGATACGCAGTATTTT. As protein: CASSEAVVTGNTDTQYF.

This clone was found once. CDR3 in amino acids: CASSISGLAVRPHYEQYF. The DNA for the CDR3 is TGTGCCAGCAGCATTTCGGGACTAGCGGTTCGCCCCCACTACGAGCAGTACTTC. The chain is built from TRBV9 and TRBJ2-7; 11 bases map to TRBD2. Looked up from germline, CDR1 is SGDLS and CDR2 is YYNGEE. The CDR3 is 18 amino acids. V was pared by 4 bases and J by 3 bases, with 15 bases of the junction left unmatched.

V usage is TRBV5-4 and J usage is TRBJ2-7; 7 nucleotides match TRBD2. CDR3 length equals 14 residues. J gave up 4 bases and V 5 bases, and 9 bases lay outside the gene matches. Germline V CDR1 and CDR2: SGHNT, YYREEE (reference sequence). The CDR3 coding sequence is TGTGCCAGCAGACATCGCGGGGGTCATTACGAGCAGTACTTC. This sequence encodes CASRHRGGHYEQYF.

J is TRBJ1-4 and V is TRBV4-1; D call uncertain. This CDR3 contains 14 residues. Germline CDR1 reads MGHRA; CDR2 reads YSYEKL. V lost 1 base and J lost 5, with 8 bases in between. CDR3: CASSQGEGNEKLFF. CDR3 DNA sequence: TGCGCCAGCAGCCAAGGGGAGGGCAATGAAAAACTGTTTTTT.

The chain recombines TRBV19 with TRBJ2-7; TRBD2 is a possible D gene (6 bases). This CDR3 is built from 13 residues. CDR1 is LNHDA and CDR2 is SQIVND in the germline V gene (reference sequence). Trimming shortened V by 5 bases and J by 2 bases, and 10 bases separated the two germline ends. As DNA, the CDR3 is TGTGCCAGTAGTCCGGGAGTCCCCTACGAGCAGTACTTC. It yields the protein CASSPGVPYEQYF.

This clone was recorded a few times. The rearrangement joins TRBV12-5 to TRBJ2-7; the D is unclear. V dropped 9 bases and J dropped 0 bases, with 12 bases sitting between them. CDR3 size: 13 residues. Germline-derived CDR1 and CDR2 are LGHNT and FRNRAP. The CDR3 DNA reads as TGTGCTAGCGGCCGGGTCCACTCCTACGAGCAGTACTTC. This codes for CASGRVHSYEQYF.

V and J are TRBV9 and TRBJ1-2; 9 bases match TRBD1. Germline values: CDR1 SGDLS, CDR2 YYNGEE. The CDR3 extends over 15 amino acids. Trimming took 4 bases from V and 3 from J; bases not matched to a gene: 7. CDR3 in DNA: TGTGCCAGCAGCTTGGTGGGACAGGGTCACTATGGCTACACCTTC. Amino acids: CASSLVGQGHYGYTF.

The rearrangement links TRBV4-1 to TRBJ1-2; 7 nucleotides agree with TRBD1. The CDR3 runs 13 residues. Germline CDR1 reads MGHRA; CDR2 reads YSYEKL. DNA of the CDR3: TGCGCTCAAGGGAGGGGGCTAAGCTATGGCTACACCTTC. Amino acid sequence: CAQGRGLSYGYTF.

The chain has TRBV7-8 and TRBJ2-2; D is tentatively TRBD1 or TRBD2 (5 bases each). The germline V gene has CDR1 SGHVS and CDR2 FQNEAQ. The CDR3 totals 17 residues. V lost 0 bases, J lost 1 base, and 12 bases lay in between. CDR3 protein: CASSLALEGRNTGELFF. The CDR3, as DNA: TGTGCCAGCAGCTTAGCGTTAGAGGGGCGGAACACCGGGGAGCTGTTTTTT.

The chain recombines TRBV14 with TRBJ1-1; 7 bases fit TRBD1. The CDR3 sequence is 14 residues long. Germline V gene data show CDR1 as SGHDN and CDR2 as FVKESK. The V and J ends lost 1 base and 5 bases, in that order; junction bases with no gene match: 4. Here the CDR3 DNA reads TGTGCCAGCAGCCAAGTCGGCAGGGGGACTGAAGCTTTCTTT. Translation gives CASSQVGRGTEAFF.

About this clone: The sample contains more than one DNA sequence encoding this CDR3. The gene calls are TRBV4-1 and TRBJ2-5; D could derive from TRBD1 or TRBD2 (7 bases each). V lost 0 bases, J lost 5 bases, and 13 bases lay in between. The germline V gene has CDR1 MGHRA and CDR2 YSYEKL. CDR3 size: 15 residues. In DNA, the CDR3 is TGCGCCAGCAGCCAAGATACAGGGGAGGGGGAGACCCAGTACTTC. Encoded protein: CASSQDTGEGETQYF.

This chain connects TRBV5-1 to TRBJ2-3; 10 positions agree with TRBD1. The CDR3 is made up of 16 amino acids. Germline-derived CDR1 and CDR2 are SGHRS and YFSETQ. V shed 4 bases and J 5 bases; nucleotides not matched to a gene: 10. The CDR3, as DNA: TGCGCCAGCAGCCCCATAGACAGGGGGCATGAAGATACGCAGTATTTT. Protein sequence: CASSPIDRGHEDTQYF.

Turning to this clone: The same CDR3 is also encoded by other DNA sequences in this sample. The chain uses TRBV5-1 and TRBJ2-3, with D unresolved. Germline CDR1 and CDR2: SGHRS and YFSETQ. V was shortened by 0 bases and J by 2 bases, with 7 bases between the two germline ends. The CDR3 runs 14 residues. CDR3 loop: CASSLVDSTDTQYF. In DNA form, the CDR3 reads TGCGCCAGCAGCTTGGTCGACTCCACAGATACGCAGTATTTT.

CDR3 bases: TGTGCCAGCAGTCTGGCGGGGGGGGGAGATACGCAGTATTTT. Protein product: CASSLAGGGDTQYF. The chain has TRBV6-5 and TRBJ2-3; TRBD2 matches 9 bases. From germline, CDR1 is MNHEY and CDR2 SVGAGI. CDR3 length: 14 residues. With V trimmed by 5 bases and J by 5 bases, 5 bases remained unmatched.

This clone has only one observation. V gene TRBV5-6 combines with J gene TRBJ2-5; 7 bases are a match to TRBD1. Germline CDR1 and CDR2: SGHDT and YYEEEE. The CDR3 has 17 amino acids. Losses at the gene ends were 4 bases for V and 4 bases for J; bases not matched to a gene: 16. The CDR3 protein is CASSEEGTEGLGETQYF. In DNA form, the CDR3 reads TGTGCCAGCAGCGAAGAAGGGACAGAGGGGTTAGGAGAGACCCAGTACTTC.

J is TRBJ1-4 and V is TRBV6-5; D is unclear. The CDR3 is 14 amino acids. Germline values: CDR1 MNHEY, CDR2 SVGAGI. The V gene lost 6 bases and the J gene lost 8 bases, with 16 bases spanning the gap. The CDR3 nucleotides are TGTGCCAGCAGAAGACTATCCAACTTGGAAAAACTGTTTTTT. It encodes CASRRLSNLEKLFF.

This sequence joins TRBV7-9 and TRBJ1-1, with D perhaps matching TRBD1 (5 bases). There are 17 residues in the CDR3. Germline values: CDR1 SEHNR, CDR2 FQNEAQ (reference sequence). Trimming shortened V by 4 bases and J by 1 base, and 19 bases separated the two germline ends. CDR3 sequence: CASSSTETAVGNTEAFF. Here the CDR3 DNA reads TGTGCCAGCAGCTCGACTGAGACAGCCGTGGGGAACACTGAAGCTTTCTTT. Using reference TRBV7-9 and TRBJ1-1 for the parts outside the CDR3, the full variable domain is DTGVSQNPRHKITKRGQNVTFRCDPISEHNRLYWYRQTLGQGPEFLTYFQNEAQLEKSRLLSDRFSAERPKGSFSTLEIQRTEQGDSAMYLCASSSTETAVGNTEAFFGQGTRLTVV.

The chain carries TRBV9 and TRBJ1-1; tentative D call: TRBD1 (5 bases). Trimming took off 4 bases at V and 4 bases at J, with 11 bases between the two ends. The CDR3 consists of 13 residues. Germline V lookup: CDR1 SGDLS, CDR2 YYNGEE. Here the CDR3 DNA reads TGTGCCAGCAGCCCACTCGGGGGCACTGAAGCTTTCTTT. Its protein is CASSPLGGTEAFF.

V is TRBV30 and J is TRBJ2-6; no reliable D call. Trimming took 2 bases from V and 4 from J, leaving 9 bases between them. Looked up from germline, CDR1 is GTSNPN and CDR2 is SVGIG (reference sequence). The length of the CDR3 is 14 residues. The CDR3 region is CAWSWDTGANVLTF. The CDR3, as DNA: TGTGCCTGGAGTTGGGATACGGGGGCCAACGTCCTGACTTTC.

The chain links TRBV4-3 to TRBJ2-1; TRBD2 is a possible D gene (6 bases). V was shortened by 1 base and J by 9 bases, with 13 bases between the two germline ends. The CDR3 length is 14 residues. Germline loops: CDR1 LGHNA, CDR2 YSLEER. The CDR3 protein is CASSQGMDSGEQFF. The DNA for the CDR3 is TGCGCCAGCAGCCAAGGGATGGATAGCGGTGAGCAGTTCTTC.

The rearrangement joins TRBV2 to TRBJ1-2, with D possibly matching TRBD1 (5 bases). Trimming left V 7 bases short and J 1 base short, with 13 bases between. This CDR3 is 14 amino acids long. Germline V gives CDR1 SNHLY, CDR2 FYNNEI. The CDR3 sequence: CASNPGRDNYGYTF. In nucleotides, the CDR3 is TGTGCCAGCAACCCTGGCAGGGATAACTATGGCTACACCTTC.

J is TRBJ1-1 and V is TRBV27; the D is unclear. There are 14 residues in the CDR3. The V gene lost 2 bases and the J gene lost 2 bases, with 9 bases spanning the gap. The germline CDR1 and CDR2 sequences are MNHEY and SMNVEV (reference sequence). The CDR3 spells CASSLQTANTEAFF. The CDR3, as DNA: TGTGCCAGCAGTTTACAGACGGCCAACACTGAAGCTTTCTTT.

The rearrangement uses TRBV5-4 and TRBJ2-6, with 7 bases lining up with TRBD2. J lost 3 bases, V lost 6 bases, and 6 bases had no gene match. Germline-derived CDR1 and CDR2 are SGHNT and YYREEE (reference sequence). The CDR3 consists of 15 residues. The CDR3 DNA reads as TGTGCCAGCACCGGCGGGGGTTATGGGGCCAACGTCCTGACTTTC. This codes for CASTGGGYGANVLTF.